This T cell receptor beta chain was found in a study of shared clonotypes between healthy human individuals. Study-wide findings and caveats: Blood alone was sampled, and tissue repertoires likely differ.

Germline CDR1 and CDR2: SGHRS and YFSETQ. CDR3 length: 15 residues. V lost 0 bases and J 1 base, leaving 10 bases between the germline ends. Assay execution took place at the deep level. TCRdb keeps only in-frame clones here, not all; method: immunoSEQ multiplex PCR. The data contain about 640,000 clones, about two thirds of them singletons. This clone was counted between two and nine times. Its antigen remains unknown. The V gene is TRBV5-1, the J gene TRBJ1-1; D remains ambiguous. The source material was memory CD4+ T cells sorted from blood. Stated subset: CD45RA-negative fraction. The clonotype comes from a young woman in good health. The chain's CDR3 is CASSLVLTANTEAFF. The CDR3 DNA reads as TGCGCCAGCAGCTTGGTCCTGACGGCGAACACTGAAGCTTTCTTT.